Here is one T cell receptor beta chain with its context. Sequencing used immunoSEQ multiplex PCR; TCRdb keeps in-frame clones, though not all of them. The data contain hundreds of thousands of clones, 70% to 90% of them singletons. V gave up 4 bases and J gave up 6 bases; unmatched junction bases: 8. This CDR3 spans 15 amino acids. Germline V gene data show CDR1 as MNHEY and CDR2 as SVGAGI. Cohorts were based on clinical histories the participants reported. The entry originates in a study of blood T cell repertoires in COVID-19. The sequenced material came from PBMCs or T cells enriched from blood (not recorded which). The V and J genes are TRBV6-5 and TRBJ2-3; 9 bases are a match to TRBD2. The TCR comes from a woman between 40 and 55 years old who had recovered from COVID-19. CDR3 DNA: TGTGCCAGCAGTTGGGAGCGGGGGGCCCGGGATACGCAGTATTTT. It translates to CASSWERGARDTQYF.